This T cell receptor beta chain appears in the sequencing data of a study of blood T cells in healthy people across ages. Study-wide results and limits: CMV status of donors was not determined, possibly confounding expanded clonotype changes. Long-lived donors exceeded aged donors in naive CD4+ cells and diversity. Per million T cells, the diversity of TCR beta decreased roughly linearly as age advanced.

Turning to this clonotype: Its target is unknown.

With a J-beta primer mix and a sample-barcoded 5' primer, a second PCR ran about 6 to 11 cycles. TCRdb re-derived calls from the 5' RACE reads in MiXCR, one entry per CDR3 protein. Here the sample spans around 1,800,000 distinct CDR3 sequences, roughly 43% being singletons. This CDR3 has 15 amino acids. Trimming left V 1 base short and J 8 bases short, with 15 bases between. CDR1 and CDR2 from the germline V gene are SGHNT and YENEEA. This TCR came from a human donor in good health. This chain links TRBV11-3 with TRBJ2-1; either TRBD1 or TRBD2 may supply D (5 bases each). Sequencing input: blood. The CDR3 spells CASSLGRGGHDEQFF. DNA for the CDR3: TGTGCCAGCAGCTTAGGACGGGGCGGTCACGATGAGCAGTTCTTC. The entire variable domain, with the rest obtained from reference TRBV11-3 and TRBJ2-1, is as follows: EAGVVQSPRYKIIEKKQPVAFWCNPISGHNTLYWYLQNLGQGPELLIRYENEEAVDDSQLPKDRFSAERLKGVDSTLKIQPAELGDSAVYLCASSLGRGGHDEQFFGPGTRLTVL.